This T cell receptor beta chain was identified during a study of OX40 agonist ivuxolimab in advanced cancers. For the study at large: Hepatocellular carcinoma, melanoma, renal cell or head and neck cancer affected the dose-escalation patients.

Turning to this clone: Within the sample, other DNA sequences also encode this same CDR3.

TCRdb's copy holds only in-frame clones and misses some; the assay was immunoSEQ multiplex PCR. The repertoire holds about 90,000 clones, with around 89% as singletons. Germline lookup yields CDR1 SGHRS and CDR2 YFSETQ. The CDR3 contains 14 residues. Trimming cost V 0 bases and J 0 bases, with 4 bases left between them. With baseline, cycle 4 day 1, and cycle 7 day 1 as timepoints, blood was sampled. V gene TRBV5-1 combines with J gene TRBJ2-1; no clear D. This TCR was recovered from an adult with an advanced solid tumor such as melanoma, head and neck, liver or kidney cancer. This material consisted of CD4+ or CD8+ T cells sorted from blood, taken in a trial of the OX40 agonist ivuxolimab. This CDR3 reads CASSLGDSYNEQFF. DNA of the CDR3: TGCGCCAGCAGCTTGGGCGACTCCTACAATGAGCAGTTCTTC. The full variable domain, in which reference TRBV5-1 and TRBJ2-1 provide the parts outside the CDR3, is KAGVTQTPRYLIKTRGQQVTLSCSPISGHRSVSWYQQTPGQGLQFLFEYFSETQRNKGNFPGRFSGRQFSNSRSEMNVSTLELGDSALYLCASSLGDSYNEQFFGPGTRLTVL.